The present TCR beta chain was sequenced within a study of blood T cell repertoires in COVID-19. Study in general: PBMCs, B-cell-depleted T cells, or T cells provided the cDNA or gDNA that made up the material.

In the original workflow: Reference gene primer amplification yielded estimated nucleated cell counts. Only in-frame clones appear in the TCRdb table, and some are missing; sequencing was by immunoSEQ multiplex PCR. V and J calls and clone size follow that table, whereas D and trimming were derived from the DNA. The profile shows roughly 200,000 clones, nearly 90% of them singletons. This clone was seen only once. CDR1 and CDR2 from the germline V gene are LNHNV and YYDKDF (reference sequence). Trimming took 1 base from V and 1 from J; bases not matched to a gene: 6. There are 16 residues in the CDR3.

This receptor was identified in a woman aged 30 to 39 with acute COVID-19. V usage is TRBV15 and J usage is TRBJ2-7, with 8 bases lining up with TRBD2. The sample consisted of PBMCs or T cells enriched from blood (not recorded which). The DNA of the CDR3 is TGTGCCACCAGCAGAGTATCCAGCGGGGGATCCTACGAGCAGTACTTC. Protein product: CATSRVSSGGSYEQYF.